This T cell receptor (beta chain) was documented in a study of blood T cell repertoires in COVID-19 (dated by TCRdb to the early 2020s). The study in broad terms: Samples covering the acute and convalescent phases of COVID-19 were provided by collaborators in the United States, Italy and Spain. The repertoires were released in a freely available public database meant as a resource for research on the immune response to SARS-CoV-2. The sample metadata nearly always contained a de-identified subject ID, COVID-19 status, age in years and sex. Subjects who had been exposed to COVID-19, were actively infected with it, or had recovered from it provided the deeply sampled blood TCRbeta repertoires that made up the dataset. The material from the prospective study consisted of cDNA or gDNA derived from T cells, B-cell-depleted T cells, or PBMCs. Where available, HLA class I and class II types were taken from metadata supplied by the sample provider and were not determined by assay-based typing. The samples were drawn from the first 160 participants of the ongoing ImmuneRACE study and from 950 to 1,500 subjects provided by 6 global collaborators.

Participants in the prospective study were aged 18 to 89 years, lived in under 30 United States geographic areas, and enrolled through a virtual design. To assign participants to cohorts, the prospective study relied on clinical history that participants themselves reported in a screening survey and a study questionnaire. ImmuneRACE Cohort 3 recovered participants were defined by two consecutive negative NP/OP PCR tests, healthcare professional clearance, or symptom resolution. In the prospective study, mobile phlebotomists collected whole blood, serum and a nasopharyngeal or oropharyngeal swab from each participant. Prospective study participants could optionally give additional blood draws and questionnaires over an approximately 2-month period. Before DNA extraction, blood samples from the prospective study were shipped at room temperature or frozen. The study at large found these results: The quantity of clinical and demographic metadata differed by source and by participant and was supplied without curation.

The CDR3, cysteine through phenylalanine, is 14 amino acids long. Here the CDR3 DNA is all that survives: 42 bases in frame from base 1. CDR1 and CDR2 are read off the germline V gene (reference sequence) as SGHNT and YYREEE. Compared with germline, V lacks 4 bases and J lacks 4 bases; bases without a gene match: 5. As for this clone: Its antigen is still unknown. No much larger clonotype is one base removed from it; base qualities were not supplied.

TCRbeta CDR3 regions were amplified from genomic DNA by means of the immunoSEQ Assay, a bias-controlled multiplex PCR. In the original analysis: Within the assay, amplification of reference gene primers was used to estimate how many nucleated cells each sample contained. To quantify the absolute abundance of each unique TCRbeta CDR3 rearrangement, sequence reads were collapsed and filtered. Productive Simpson clonality was computed per sample as the square root of Simpson's diversity index over productive rearrangements. The clones in this table, taken by TCRdb from immuneACCESS, are in-frame only. Not every clone is retained; where verified, under half of the shortfall comes from an unresolved V gene, and the cause of the rest is unknown. The D gene and trimming were derived from the DNA, and the V and J assignments and clone size from that table. The sample records about 200,000 clones, about 86% of which are singletons. Clones ranked in the top ten supply 6.5% to 9.5% of the sample.

The sequence is built from TRBV5-4 and TRBJ2-7, with 10 bases matching TRBD2. The sample comprised PBMCs or T cells enriched from blood (not recorded which). The TCR comes from a middle-aged man who had recovered from COVID-19. Read as DNA, the sequence is TGTGCCAGCAGCAGCGGGGGGGCCGGGTACGAGCAGTACTTC. This is translated as CASSSGGAGYEQYF.